The 27 T cell receptor beta chains below all came from one sample that was sequenced in a study of response to subunit inactivated influenza vaccine (dated by TCRdb to the late 2010s). The library was generated by RT-PCR. Instrument on record: Illumina HiSeq 2500. TCRdb trimmed public reads at Q25 via fastp, called clones via MiXCR and kept in-frame beta chains. Rows are combined by CDR3 protein, so each entry shows the most common genes and DNA. This sample is represented by roughly 460,000 distinct CDR3 sequences; approximately 9.9% of them were singletons. The top ten clonotypes cover roughly 12% of the sample. This specimen's time point label, per the study, means: approximately 45 days after influenza vaccine administration. Material: PBMCs from blood, obtained 40 to 50 days after vaccination. These receptors originate from a man aged 45-65 years who received an inactivated influenza vaccine. Donor details come from another sample of the same person, matched by shared clones.

This clonotype was observed at least ten times. The V call is TRBV5-8, the J call TRBJ1-1; D uncertain. Germline V gene data show CDR1 as SGHTS and CDR2 as YDEGEE. Between the trimmed V and J ends, which lost 9 bases and 0 bases, there was a span of 21 bases. The CDR3 sequence is 16 residues long. The DNA of the CDR3 is TGTGCCAACTCCCCGAGGGCAGCCCTTATGAACACTGAAGCTTTCTTT. Amino acid sequence: CANSPRAALMNTEAFF.

This clonotype was counted between two and nine times. The CDR3 DNA reads TGTGCCAGCAGGATGACTACGAGCACTGAAGCTTTCTTT. It encodes CASRMTTSTEAFF. The chain has TRBV12-3 or TRBV12-4 and TRBJ1-1; D call uncertain. The CDR3 runs to 13 residues. The V gene lost 6 bases and the J gene lost 4 bases, with 12 bases spanning the gap.

Comment on this clonotype: A read error is possible here, since a much larger clone lies one base away. The chain recombines TRBV11-2 with TRBJ2-6, with D perhaps TRBD1 (5 bases). The CDR3 is 16 amino acids. Germline assignment: CDR1 SGHAT and CDR2 FQNNGV. CDR3 DNA sequence: TGTGCCAGCAGCCCCGCCCCGCGCTCTGGGGCCAACGCCCTGACTTTC. Protein product: CASSPAPRSGANALTF.

In this sample, this clonotype turned up a few times. The chain couples TRBV11-2 to TRBJ1-6; 9 nucleotides line up with TRBD1. In germline, CDR1 is SGHAT, CDR2 FQNNGV. After removal of 2 bases from V and 8 bases from J, the junction contained 13 bases not matched to a gene. This CDR3 spans 18 amino acids. CDR3: CASSLSPGQGRWDSPLHF. The CDR3 region has the DNA TGTGCCAGCAGCTTAAGTCCGGGACAGGGCAGATGGGATTCACCCCTCCACTTT.

This clonotype was seen only a few times. V gene TRBV7-9 combines with J gene TRBJ1-1; unclear D gene. Germline assignment: CDR1 SEHNR and CDR2 FQNEAQ (reference sequence). This CDR3 spans 16 amino acids. V gave up 5 bases and J gave up 0 bases, with 16 bases separating them. CDR3 protein: CASSPTLRIMNTEAFF. For the CDR3, the DNA is TGTGCCAGCAGCCCTACCTTGAGGATCATGAACACTGAAGCTTTCTTT. Filled out from reference TRBV7-9 and TRBJ1-1, the complete variable domain reads DTGVSQNPRHKITKRGQNVTFRCDPISEHNRLYWYRQTLGQGPEFLTYFQNEAQLEKSRLLSDRFSAERPKGSFSTLEIQRTEQGDSAMYLCASSPTLRIMNTEAFFGQGTRLTVV.

The V call is TRBV6-1, the J call TRBJ1-6; D not certain. The CDR3 is 15 amino acids. Looked up from germline, CDR1 is MNHNS and CDR2 is SASEGT. The V end lost 2 bases, the J end lost 10 bases, and 15 bases lay between the germline ends. CDR3: CASSEFYLVDSPLHF. Here the CDR3 DNA reads TGTGCCAGCAGTGAATTTTACCTTGTAGACTCACCCCTCCACTTT.

The J gene is TRBJ2-1, the V gene TRBV25-1, with TRBD2 matching 14 bases. This CDR3 comprises 18 residues. The germline CDR1 and CDR2 sequences are MGHDK and SYGVNS. With 4 bases clipped from V and 1 base from J, the junction kept 6 bases outside the gene matches. The CDR3 reads CASSGPGLAGDSYNEQFF. In DNA, the CDR3 is TGTGCCAGCAGTGGTCCGGGACTAGCGGGGGATTCCTACAATGAGCAGTTCTTC.

The rearrangement links TRBV9 to TRBJ2-2, with 12 bases lining up with TRBD2. There are 16 residues in the CDR3. The trim removed 3 bases at V and 7 bases at J, leaving 7 bases unmatched. Germline lookup yields CDR1 SGDLS and CDR2 YYNGEE. In nucleotides, the CDR3 is TGTGCCAGCAGCGAGCTGACTAGCGGGAGCTTCGGGGAGCTGTTTTTT. Translated: CASSELTSGSFGELFF.

The chain recombines TRBV3-1 with TRBJ2-2; D possibly corresponds to TRBD1 (6 bases). Between the trimmed V and J ends, which lost 7 bases and 0 bases, there was a span of 12 bases. CDR3 length: 15 amino acids. The germline V gene encodes CDR1 LGHDT and CDR2 YNNKEL (reference sequence). The CDR3 DNA is TGTGCCAGCACCCAGGGGATCTCGAACACCGGGGAGCTGTTTTTT. Its translation is CASTQGISNTGELFF.

This clonotype has a handful of counts. The rearrangement joins TRBV11-1 to TRBJ2-2; 10 nucleotides agree with TRBD1. Per germline, CDR1 SGHAT and CDR2 FQDESV (reference sequence). Trimming cost V 5 bases and J 6 bases; bases outside gene matches: 21. The CDR3 spans 20 residues. The CDR3 DNA follows: TGTGCCAGCAGCCCTGAATGGGGGACAGGGGAAAAAGGAAATGCCGGGGAGCTGTTTTTT. Its translation is CASSPEWGTGEKGNAGELFF.

This clonotype has just a few counts. The V gene is TRBV7-6, the J gene TRBJ2-1; possible D gene TRBD2, 5 bases. Germline values: CDR1 SGHVS, CDR2 FNYEAQ. The V end was cut by 5 bases, the J end by 5 bases, with 16 bases between. The CDR3 is 15 amino acids. CDR3 DNA: TGTGCCAGCAGCCGGCGGGCGGCCCCCGACAATGAGCAGTTCTTC. It encodes CASSRRAAPDNEQFF. The full variable domain, rest sourced from reference TRBV7-6 and TRBJ2-1, is GAGVSQSPRYKVTKRGQDVALRCDPISGHVSLYWYRQALGQGPEFLTYFNYEAQQDKSGLPNDRFSAERPEGSISTLTIQRTEQRDSAMYRCASSRRAAPDNEQFFGPGTRLTVL.

This clonotype appeared a few times. The V gene is TRBV12-3 or TRBV12-4, the J gene TRBJ1-1, with D unclear. The CDR3 totals 14 residues. V lost 2 bases and J lost 1, with 8 bases in between. The CDR3 region is CASSLFSRNTEAFF. The CDR3 bases are TGTGCCAGCAGTTTATTCTCACGGAACACTGAAGCTTTCTTT.

This clonotype was seen a handful of times. At one of its ends the junction is not consistent with the germline gene, which may arise from a read error. This chain joins TRBV11-2 and TRBJ1-5; D possibly corresponds to TRBD1 (5 bases). In germline, CDR1 is SGHAT, CDR2 FQNNGV. The CDR3 length is 17 residues. The CDR3 sequence: CASSLDSARVRNQPQHF. DNA of the CDR3: TGTGCCAGCAGCCTAGACAGCGCTCGCGTGCGCAATCAGCCCCAGCATTTT.

Only a few counts were recorded for this clonotype. The chain carries TRBV11-1 and TRBJ2-2; TRBD2 aligns across 13 bases. V trimming: 5 bases; J trimming: 2 bases; junction bases outside the gene matches: 8. The germline gives CDR1 SGHAT, CDR2 FQDESV (reference sequence). The length of the CDR3 is 18 residues. In nucleotides, the CDR3 is TGTGCCAGCAGCCTGACTAGCGGGGGGCCAGTAAACACCGGGGAGCTGTTTTTT. Protein: CASSLTSGGPVNTGELFF.

This clonotype was observed at least ten times. V usage is TRBV20-1 and J usage is TRBJ2-7, with 7 bases identical to TRBD1. The junction had 11 bases not matched to a gene; V was cut back by 3 bases and J by 3 bases. This CDR3 region has 15 residues. Germline V lookup: CDR1 DFQATT, CDR2 SNEGSKA (reference sequence). The CDR3 sequence: CSARGTGDRLYEQYF. DNA for the CDR3: TGCAGTGCTAGGGGAACAGGGGATCGTCTCTACGAGCAGTACTTC.

This clonotype turned up a few times. The chain couples TRBV4-3 to TRBJ2-1; 12 bases match TRBD2. The CDR3 consists of 18 residues. V was clipped by 4 bases and J by 0 bases; unmatched bases: 7. Germline V gene lookup returns CDR1 LGHNA and CDR2 YSLEER. As DNA, the CDR3 is TGCGCCAGCAGCCCCCATGGACTAGCGGGGATCTCCTACAATGAGCAGTTCTTC. It translates to CASSPHGLAGISYNEQFF.

The chain has TRBV7-6 and TRBJ2-6; the match to TRBD1 covers 9 bases. This CDR3 is 17 amino acids long. The V gene end was trimmed by 5 bases and the J gene end by 0 bases; junction bases not matched to a gene: 5. Germline V gene lookup returns CDR1 SGHVS and CDR2 FNYEAQ. The CDR3 loop is CASSRGQGLSGANVLTF. The CDR3 coding sequence is TGTGCCAGCAGCCGGGGACAGGGCCTCTCTGGGGCCAACGTCCTGACTTTC.

This clonotype was seen many times. The chain has TRBV4-2 and TRBJ2-2; TRBD2 matches 10 bases. Germline CDR1 LGHNA, CDR2 YNFKEQ. The trim removed 1 base at V and 0 bases at J, leaving 5 bases unmatched. The CDR3 covers 18 residues. The CDR3: CASSQALAGASNTGELFF. The CDR3 DNA reads TGTGCCAGCAGCCAAGCCCTAGCGGGAGCCTCGAACACCGGGGAGCTGTTTTTT.

This clonotype was seen at least ten times. This chain connects TRBV20-1 to TRBJ2-2; 7 bases fit TRBD2. CDR3 length: 15 amino acids. The V gene's germline CDR1 is DFQATT and CDR2 SNEGSKA (reference sequence). Trimming cost V 1 base and J 2 bases; bases outside gene matches: 4. The CDR3 nucleotides read TGCAGTGCTAGAGTAGCGGGTACAAACACCGGGGAGCTGTTTTTT. This translates into CSARVAGTNTGELFF.

This clonotype was detected a few times. The chain carries TRBV29-1 and TRBJ2-7, with D possibly TRBD1 on 5 matching bases. V was trimmed by 5 bases and J by 2 bases, leaving 16 bases between them. The length of the CDR3 is 14 residues. Germline-derived CDR1 and CDR2 are SQVTM and ANQGSEA. The CDR3 DNA reads as TGCAGCGTTTGGTTGCAGGGCGAGACCTACGAGCAGTACTTC. Protein product: CSVWLQGETYEQYF.

This clonotype was counted a few times. The J gene is TRBJ2-3, the V gene TRBV7-2; 9 bases align to TRBD1. CDR1 SGHTA and CDR2 FQGNSA come from the germline V gene. The CDR3 consists of 17 residues. The junction had 13 bases not matched to a gene; V was cut back by 5 bases and J by 4 bases. DNA of the CDR3: TGTGCCAGCAGCCTCAGGGGGGACAGGGTTTCTTCAGATACGCAGTATTTT. Translation: CASSLRGDRVSSDTQYF.

This clonotype was found a few times. The V and J genes are TRBV5-1 and TRBJ2-7; either TRBD1 or TRBD2 may supply D (5 bases each). V dropped 4 bases and J dropped 5 bases, with 16 bases sitting between them. CDR1 and CDR2 from the germline V gene are SGHRS and YFSETQ. CDR3 length equals 14 residues. For the CDR3, the DNA is TGCGCCAGCAGCCAAGGGGACGGAACCCACGAGCAGTACTTC. Its protein product is CASSQGDGTHEQYF.

The V and J genes are TRBV20-1 and TRBJ2-1; TRBD2 agrees at 8 bases. The CDR3 runs 15 residues. The ends lost 5 bases at V and 6 bases at J; junction bases unmatched: 12. The germline gives CDR1 DFQATT, CDR2 SNEGSKA (reference sequence). The CDR3, as DNA: TGCAGTGCTCCTCGTTTAGCGGGATTTGGCAATGAGCAGTTCTTC. This gives the protein CSAPRLAGFGNEQFF.

V is TRBV7-9 and J is TRBJ2-7, with D maybe TRBD1 (6 bases). V lost 5 bases and J lost 5, with 19 bases in between. CDR1 and CDR2 (germline): SEHNR, FQNEAQ (reference sequence). This CDR3 spans 15 amino acids. The CDR3 spells CASSPAQGVIDEQYF. The CDR3 region has the DNA TGTGCCAGCAGCCCCGCACAGGGTGTCATCGACGAGCAGTACTTC. The full variable domain, completed using reference TRBV7-9 and TRBJ2-7, is DTGVSQNPRHKITKRGQNVTFRCDPISEHNRLYWYRQTLGQGPEFLTYFQNEAQLEKSRLLSDRFSAERPKGSFSTLEIQRTEQGDSAMYLCASSPAQGVIDEQYFGPGTRLTVT.

The V gene is TRBV12-3 or TRBV12-4, the J gene TRBJ2-2, with TRBD1 identical over 8 bases. The CDR3 loop spans 13 amino acids. With V trimmed by 6 bases and J by 7 bases, 4 bases remained unmatched. The CDR3 bases are TGTGCCAGCAGGCAGACAGGGGTCGGGGAGCTGTTTTTT. Residues: CASRQTGVGELFF.

The chain combines TRBV7-2 with TRBJ2-7; 7 nucleotides line up with TRBD2. The CDR3 contains 15 residues. Unmatched junction bases numbered 7, after V lost 2 bases and J lost 3 bases. Germline V gene lookup returns CDR1 SGHTA and CDR2 FQGNSA. The CDR3 DNA follows: TGTGCCAGCAGCTTAACGGGGGGTAAAGACTACGAGCAGTACTTC. Amino acids: CASSLTGGKDYEQYF.

The chain uses TRBV6-2 or TRBV6-3 and TRBJ2-7; 11 bases are shared with TRBD2. This CDR3 is built from 15 residues. Germline CDR1 and CDR2: MNHEY and SVGEGT. J was trimmed by 3 bases and V by 2 bases; bases with no gene match: 3. The CDR3 region has the DNA TGTGCCAGCAGTTACGTAGCGGGAGGGTTCTACGAGCAGTACTTC. It specifies CASSYVAGGFYEQYF.